This passage covers 25 T cell receptor beta chains from one sample sequenced in a study of blood T cell repertoires in COVID-19. The method was immunoSEQ multiplex PCR; TCRdb's version includes in-frame clones alone and lacks a portion of them. The sample includes about 170,000 clones, about 83% of them seen just once. Sequencing used peripheral blood. The receptor source for this set is a woman aged 70 to 79 who had recovered from COVID-19.

This clone was found once. V and J are TRBV7-2 and TRBJ2-5; 8 nucleotides agree with TRBD1. The CDR3 is made up of 15 amino acids. Per the germline V gene, CDR1 is SGHTA and CDR2 is FQGNSA. V lost 3 bases, J lost 9 bases, and 12 bases stayed unmatched. The chain's CDR3 is CASSFGQGQWLAQYF. The CDR3 DNA sequence: TGTGCCAGCAGCTTCGGACAGGGTCAATGGTTGGCCCAGTACTTC.

The chain carries TRBV25-1 and TRBJ2-7, with 7 bases matching TRBD2. With V trimmed by 1 base and J by 4 bases, 13 bases remained unmatched. The CDR3 is made up of 17 amino acids. CDR1 is MGHDK, CDR2 SYGVNS, per germline. Here the CDR3 DNA reads TGTGCCAGCAGTGAATGGGGGGGACGGCGGTCCGGGTACGAGCAGTACTTC. Translated, it gives CASSEWGGRRSGYEQYF.

As to this clone: This may be a read error, as it is one base from a much larger clone. The gene calls are TRBV7-2 and TRBJ1-6, with D hard to call. This CDR3 is 17 amino acids long. The germline V gene has CDR1 SGHTA and CDR2 FQGNSA. The CDR3 loop is CASNVGLASAGNSLLHF. The DNA for the CDR3 is TGTGCCAGCAACGTCGGACTGGCCTCCGCGGGGAATTCACTCCTCCACTTT.

The rearrangement links TRBV3-1 (or the pseudogene TRBV3-2) to TRBJ2-1, with TRBD2 matching 9 bases. V lost 0 bases and J lost 10; bases outside the gene matches: 4. CDR1 and CDR2 (germline): LGHDT, YNNKEL (reference sequence). The CDR3 covers 14 residues. The CDR3 DNA is TGTGCCAGCAGCCAAGATTGGAGCGGGAGGGAGCAGTTCTTC. This encodes CASSQDWSGREQFF.

The rearrangement uses TRBV7-9 and TRBJ2-2; 9 bases map to TRBD2. The germline gives CDR1 SEHNR, CDR2 FQNEAQ (reference sequence). The CDR3 length is 15 residues. The J segment lost 5 bases and the V segment lost 2 bases, leaving 3 bases of the junction unmatched. CDR3 sequence (DNA): TGTGCCAGCAGCTTAAGCGGGGGGCTAACCGGGGAGCTGTTTTTT. Amino acids: CASSLSGGLTGELFF.

This chain uses TRBV7-8 with TRBJ2-5, with D possibly TRBD2 on 5 matching bases. The CDR3 has 14 residues. Trimming removed 7 bases at V and 1 base at J, with 13 bases between. CDR1 SGHVS and CDR2 FQNEAQ come from the germline V gene. DNA of the CDR3: TGTGCCAGCACCCCGGGGTCGGGCCAAGAGACCCAGTACTTC. This codes for CASTPGSGQETQYF. The whole variable domain, remainder taken from reference TRBV7-8 and TRBJ2-5, is GAGVSQSPRYKVAKRGQDVALRCDPISGHVSLFWYQQALGQGPEFLTYFQNEAQLDKSGLPSDRFFAERPEGSVSTLKIQRTQQEDSAVYLCASTPGSGQETQYFGPGTRLLVL.

The rearrangement uses TRBV5-6 and TRBJ2-7, with D perhaps matching TRBD2 (6 bases). This CDR3 spans 15 amino acids. With 2 bases removed from V and 7 bases from J, the gap between germline ends came to 19 bases. The germline V gene encodes CDR1 SGHDT and CDR2 YYEEEE. This chain's CDR3 is CASSLRGLGTGEQYF. In DNA form, the CDR3 reads TGTGCCAGCAGCTTAAGGGGACTGGGAACGGGGGAGCAGTACTTC.

The chain is built from TRBV2 and TRBJ1-4, with D hard to call. The germline V and J ends were trimmed by 7 bases and 4 bases, with 4 bases remaining between them. The CDR3 length is 11 residues. Germline loops: CDR1 SNHLY, CDR2 FYNNEI. The CDR3 is CASILNEKLFF. The DNA of the CDR3 is TGTGCCAGCATCCTTAATGAAAAACTGTTTTTT. Supplemented by reference TRBV2 and TRBJ1-4, the full variable domain reads EPEVTQTPSHQVTQMGQEVILRCVPISNHLYFYWYRQILGQKVEFLVSFYNNEISEKSEIFDDQFSVERPDGSNFTLKIRSTKLEDSAMYFCASILNEKLFFGSGTQLSVL.

The chain employs TRBV27 and TRBJ2-2; 8 bases line up with TRBD2. Trimming removed 4 bases from V and 4 bases from J; junction bases left unmatched: 5. Germline loops: CDR1 MNHEY, CDR2 SMNVEV (reference sequence). This CDR3 has 15 residues. CDR3 coding DNA: TGTGCCAGCAGTTGGGGACTAGTCAGCACCGGGGAGCTGTTTTTT. Translation gives CASSWGLVSTGELFF.

This clone was observed a single time. The chain has TRBV6-5 and TRBJ2-7; 8 positions match TRBD1. V shed 9 bases and J 3 bases; nucleotides not matched to a gene: 4. The germline gives CDR1 MNHEY, CDR2 SVGAGI. The CDR3 totals 12 residues. CDR3 residues: CASGTGFYEQYF. Written as DNA, the CDR3 is TGTGCCAGTGGGACAGGTTTCTACGAGCAGTACTTC.

The rearrangement uses TRBV4-2 and TRBJ2-3; the match to TRBD2 covers 11 bases. The ends lost 1 base at V and 4 bases at J; junction bases unmatched: 4. CDR3 length: 16 residues. The germline gives CDR1 LGHNA, CDR2 YNFKEQ. The chain's CDR3 is CASSQVNSGGADTQYF. In DNA form, the CDR3 reads TGTGCCAGCAGCCAAGTGAATAGCGGGGGGGCAGATACGCAGTATTTT.

The rearrangement uses TRBV10-3 and TRBJ1-4; D is unclear. The CDR3 totals 13 residues. Trimming cost V 10 bases and J 3 bases, with 12 bases left between them. Germline CDR1 ENHRY, CDR2 SYGVKD. CDR3 residues: CATNSQANEKLFF. The CDR3 bases are TGTGCCACCAACAGTCAGGCTAATGAAAAACTGTTTTTT.

The V gene is TRBV6-1, the J gene TRBJ1-1; possible D gene TRBD1, 5 bases. The germline V and J ends were trimmed by 1 base and 2 bases, with 20 bases remaining between them. CDR3 size: 18 residues. Germline-derived CDR1 and CDR2 are MNHNS and SASEGT. CDR3 DNA: TGTGCCAGCAGTGAAGGAGGGGAGGAGGCCCCGTCCAACACTGAAGCTTTCTTT. Amino acids: CASSEGGEEAPSNTEAFF.

This clone was seen a handful of times. The genes are TRBV3-1 (or the pseudogene TRBV3-2) and TRBJ2-7; possible D gene TRBD2, 6 bases. The ends were cut back, 5 bases at V and 2 bases at J, with 16 bases in the middle. CDR3 length: 15 residues. CDR1 and CDR2 from the germline V gene are LGHDT and YNNKEL (reference sequence). CDR3 coding DNA: TGTGCCAGCAGCTCTGCCGGGGGTCCCACCTACGAGCAGTACTTC. Protein product: CASSSAGGPTYEQYF.

This chain joins TRBV13 and TRBJ1-2, with a possible D match to TRBD1 (5 bases). Germline CDR1 is PRHDT and CDR2 is FYEKMQ (reference sequence). V was trimmed by 4 bases and J by 5 bases, leaving 17 bases between them. This CDR3 contains 15 residues. The CDR3 DNA reads as TGTGCCAGCAGCTCTGAAAGGGGCCCTACATATGGCTACACCTTC. Translation: CASSSERGPTYGYTF.

The V gene is TRBV12-5, the J gene TRBJ2-2; TRBD1 might be the D (6 bases). CDR1 and CDR2 (germline): LGHNT, FRNRAP. The CDR3 consists of 18 residues. Between the trimmed V and J ends, which lost 3 bases and 4 bases, there was a span of 21 bases. CDR3 region: CASGFPRVGRGPTGELFF. CDR3 bases: TGTGCTAGTGGTTTCCCGAGGGTTGGCAGGGGACCCACCGGGGAGCTGTTTTTT.

This clone was observed many times. This sequence joins TRBV11-2 and TRBJ2-5; TRBD2 matches 7 bases. This CDR3 has 15 residues. V lost 5 bases to trimming and J lost 2 bases; unmatched junction nucleotides: 8. From germline, CDR1 is SGHAT and CDR2 FQNNGV. This chain's CDR3 is CASSPGTTEQETQYF. The DNA of the CDR3 is TGTGCCAGCAGCCCAGGGACTACCGAACAAGAGACCCAGTACTTC.

This clone turned up a few times. V usage is TRBV18 and J usage is TRBJ1-5; D not resolved. CDR1 is KGHSH and CDR2 is LQKENI in the germline V gene. V was cut by 5 bases and J by 6 bases, with 14 bases left in between. This CDR3 contains 14 residues. The CDR3, as DNA: TGTGCCAGCTCAGGTGGGGTCGCGGGTCAGCCCCAGCATTTT. This translates into CASSGGVAGQPQHF.

The V and J genes are TRBV5-5 and TRBJ2-7; D is perhaps TRBD2 (5 bases). The CDR3 is 15 amino acids. Germline CDR1 SGHKS, CDR2 YYEKEE (reference sequence). V was clipped by 1 base and J by 3 bases, with 14 bases between them. CDR3 DNA sequence: TGTGCCAGCAGCTTGCTCGGTAGCGTAAGCTACGAGCAGTACTTC. It encodes CASSLLGSVSYEQYF.

The chain links TRBV7-9 to TRBJ2-3, with D possibly TRBD2 on 6 matching bases. CDR3 size: 14 residues. Deletions cut 5 bases from V and 6 bases from J, with 15 bases between. Germline CDR1 is SEHNR and CDR2 is FQNEAQ (reference sequence). Here the CDR3 reads CASSPRLERDTQYF. In DNA form, the CDR3 reads TGTGCCAGCAGCCCCCGACTAGAGCGGGATACGCAGTATTTT.

V and J are TRBV20-1 and TRBJ1-1, with D unclear. The CDR3 loop spans 9 amino acids. Trimming stripped 1 base from V and 10 bases from J, with 4 bases between. The germline CDR1 and CDR2 sequences are DFQATT and SNEGSKA (reference sequence). Here the CDR3 reads CSARAGAFF. The CDR3 region has the DNA TGCAGTGCTAGAGCGGGAGCTTTCTTT.

This chain uses TRBV7-8 with TRBJ1-2, with D possibly being TRBD1 (5 bases). This CDR3 comprises 13 residues. CDR1 and CDR2 (germline): SGHVS, FQNEAQ. V shed 5 bases and J shed 1 base, with 8 bases lying between them. CDR3 amino acids: CASSPDSNYGYTF. The CDR3 DNA is TGTGCCAGCAGCCCTGACAGTAACTATGGCTACACCTTC.

The rearrangement joins TRBV14 to TRBJ2-3; tentatively, D is TRBD2 (6 bases). The CDR3 is made up of 15 amino acids. Germline CDR1 reads SGHDN; CDR2 reads FVKESK. V shed 5 bases and J shed 2 bases, with 14 bases lying between them. CDR3 nucleotides: TGTGCCAGCAGCGTAAATCGGGGGTACACAGATACGCAGTATTTT. This codes for CASSVNRGYTDTQYF.

The chain has TRBV6-5 and TRBJ1-1; no clear D. The germline gives CDR1 MNHEY, CDR2 SVGAGI. Trimming removed 6 bases at V and 7 bases at J, with 12 bases between. The CDR3 runs 12 residues. The CDR3 reads CASSRIGGEAFF. CDR3 in DNA: TGTGCCAGCAGCCGGATTGGCGGTGAAGCTTTCTTT.

This clone has just a few counts. The V and J genes are TRBV2 and TRBJ1-1; the D gene is possibly TRBD1 (5 bases). The CDR3 extends over 15 amino acids. Germline V gene data show CDR1 as SNHLY and CDR2 as FYNNEI. V lost 3 bases and J lost 3, with 14 bases in between. The CDR3 loop is CASSELGREDTEAFF. The CDR3 coding sequence is TGTGCCAGCAGTGAGCTGGGCAGGGAAGACACTGAAGCTTTCTTT.